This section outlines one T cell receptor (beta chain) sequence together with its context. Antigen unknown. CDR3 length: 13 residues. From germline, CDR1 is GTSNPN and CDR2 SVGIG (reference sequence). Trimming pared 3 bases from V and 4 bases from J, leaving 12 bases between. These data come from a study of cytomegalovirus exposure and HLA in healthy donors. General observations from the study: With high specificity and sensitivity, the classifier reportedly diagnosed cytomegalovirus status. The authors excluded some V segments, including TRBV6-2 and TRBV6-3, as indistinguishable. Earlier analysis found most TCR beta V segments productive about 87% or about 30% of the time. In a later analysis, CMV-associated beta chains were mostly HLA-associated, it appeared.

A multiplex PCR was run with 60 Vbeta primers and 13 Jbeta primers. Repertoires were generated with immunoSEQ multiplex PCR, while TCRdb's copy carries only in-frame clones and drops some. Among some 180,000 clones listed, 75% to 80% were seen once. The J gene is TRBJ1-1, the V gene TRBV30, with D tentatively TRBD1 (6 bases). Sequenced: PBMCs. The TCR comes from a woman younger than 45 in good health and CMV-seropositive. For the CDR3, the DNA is TGTGCCTGGAGCCGGGGGGCTGGCACTGAAGCTTTCTTT. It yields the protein CAWSRGAGTEAFF.